This entry concerns a single TCR beta chain. The sample holds many counts of this clonotype. The specificity of this receptor is unknown. Base qualities are missing; no much larger clone stands one base away. Library generation was performed with 5' RACE. The run used a NextSeq 500. In the TCR library protocol, unique molecular identifiers were attached to individual cDNA molecules to correct for PCR bias and sequencing error. TCR alpha and beta chains were both sequenced, and the abundances of alpha and beta sequences in each sample were closely correlated with each other. Turning to the authors' computational methods: Decombinator V4 was used to annotate TCR sequences for V gene, J gene and CDR3. Expanded TCRs were defined as changing significantly between any two time points under a Poisson model with p below 0.0001. TCR abundances were normalised to the total number of TCRs sequenced per sample and expressed as counts per million. TRAV1-2 paired with TRAJ12, TRAJ20 or TRAJ33 defined MAIT TCRs, while TRAV10 paired with TRAJ18 defined iNKT TCRs. VDJdb, accessed on 1 November 2021, was searched for TCRs annotated for CMV, EBV and SARS-CoV-2, and TCRs annotated for more than one antigen were excluded. The public reads were run again by TCRdb, first through fastp at Q25 and then through MiXCR, and only productive beta chains were kept. A single entry per CDR3 protein holds the most common genes and DNA from its merged rows. Clone size and V and J calls follow TCRdb, not the original study. This sample gives tens of thousands of distinct CDR3 sequences in total; 4.4% of them show up just once. About an eighth of the sample rests with the top ten.

The CDR3 has 17 amino acids, counting the end cysteine and phenylalanine. Left in the record is the CDR3 DNA by itself, 51 bases read in frame from the first base. Reading the germline V gene gives CDR1 SGDLS and CDR2 YYNGEE. Cut back by 4 bases and 3 bases, the V and J ends lie 19 bases apart. The study was a case-control design nested within a healthcare worker cohort in London, UK, with weekly nasopharyngeal swab PCR tests and blood sampling. Healthcare workers were recruited during the week of the UK lockdown, between 23 and 31 March 2020, and followed weekly for up to 16 weeks. The record originates from a study of early T cells in non-severe SARS-CoV-2 infection (dated by TCRdb to the early 2020s). For the study in its entirety: TCR sequencing used bulk RNA from unsorted whole blood, so alpha and beta chains could not be paired.

Overall results and qualifications from the work: VDJdb matching was skewed toward anti-spike CD8 responses, so virus-specific expansions were likely underestimated and private and CD4 specificities were missed.

The sequence derives from an adult who was a healthcare worker with PCR-confirmed SARS-CoV-2 infection or an uninfected control (not recorded which). Rearrangement joined TRBV9 to TRBJ2-2; the D gene is perhaps TRBD2, on 6 matching bases. The sample taken for sequencing was whole blood. DNA sequence: TGTGCCAGCAGCCTCCGAGCGGGCCTCGATTACACCGGGGAGCTGTTTTTT. Its protein is CASSLRAGLDYTGELFF.